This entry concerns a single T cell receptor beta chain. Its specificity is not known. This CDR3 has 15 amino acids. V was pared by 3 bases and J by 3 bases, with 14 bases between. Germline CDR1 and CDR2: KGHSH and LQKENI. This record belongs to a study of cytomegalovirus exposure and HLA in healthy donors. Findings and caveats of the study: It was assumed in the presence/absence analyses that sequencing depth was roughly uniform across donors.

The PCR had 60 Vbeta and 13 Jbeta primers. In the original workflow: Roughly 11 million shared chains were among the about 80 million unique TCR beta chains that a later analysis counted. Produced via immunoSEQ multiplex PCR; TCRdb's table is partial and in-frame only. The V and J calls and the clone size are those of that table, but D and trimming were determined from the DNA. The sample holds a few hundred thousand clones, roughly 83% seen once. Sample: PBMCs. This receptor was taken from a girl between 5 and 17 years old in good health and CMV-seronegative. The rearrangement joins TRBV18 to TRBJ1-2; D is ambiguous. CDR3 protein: CASSPGLTSYYGYTF. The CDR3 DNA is TGTGCCAGCTCACCCGGACTAACTTCGTACTATGGCTACACCTTC.